This TCR beta chain is drawn from a study of control samples from healthy donors and cancer patients. Assay: immunoSEQ multiplex PCR; the TCRdb copy retains only in-frame clones and omits some. The sample has some 140,000 clones, just under 95% seen once; the top ten hold 11%. Trimming left V 0 bases short and J 0 bases short, with 6 bases between. Germline V gene data show CDR1 as MGHDK and CDR2 as SYGVNS. The CDR3 is made up of 16 amino acids. Specimen: blood. The sequence derives from a man aged 30 to 39 in good health. V usage is TRBV25-1 and J usage is TRBJ2-6; D call uncertain. CDR3 loop: CASSEYRSSGANVLTF. The CDR3 DNA reads TGTGCCAGCAGTGAATATCGTTCCTCTGGGGCCAACGTCCTGACTTTC.